The 14 T cell receptor beta chains in this list originate from one sample, sequenced in a study of shared clonotypes between healthy human individuals. Method: immunoSEQ multiplex PCR; TCRdb's copy keeps in-frame clones and lacks some. The table records roughly 2,000,000 clones, about 95% of them present only once. In the naive CD8 group, cells lacked CD45RO and were positively selected for CCR7, so terminally differentiated effector memory CD45RA+ cells were left out. Sequenced sample: naive CD8+ T cells sorted from blood. These receptors were taken from a man aged 18 to 35 in good health.

This clone was observed once. The gene calls are TRBV28 and TRBJ2-7; D not certain. CDR1 is MDHEN, CDR2 SYDVKM, per germline. This CDR3 is 13 amino acids long. The V end lost 4 bases, the J end lost 4 bases, and 11 bases lay between the germline ends. CDR3 sequence: CASSSFIGYEQYF. The CDR3 DNA sequence: TGTGCCAGCAGTTCGTTCATCGGGTACGAGCAGTACTTC.

On this clone itself: The same CDR3 is also encoded by other DNA sequences in this sample. The rearrangement links TRBV7-9 to TRBJ2-7; possibly TRBD1 for D (5 bases). CDR3 size: 13 residues. The germline V and J ends were trimmed by 5 bases and 3 bases, with 11 bases remaining between them. Germline V lookup: CDR1 SEHNR, CDR2 FQNEAQ (reference sequence). The DNA of the CDR3 is TGTGCCAGCAGCCACGGACAAGGCTACGAGCAGTACTTC. This sequence encodes CASSHGQGYEQYF. Full variable domain (missing parts from reference TRBV7-9 and TRBJ2-7): DTGVSQNPRHKITKRGQNVTFRCDPISEHNRLYWYRQTLGQGPEFLTYFQNEAQLEKSRLLSDRFSAERPKGSFSTLEIQRTEQGDSAMYLCASSHGQGYEQYFGPGTRLTVT.

The chain links TRBV27 to TRBJ2-3; TRBD2 agrees at 9 bases. This CDR3 is 16 amino acids long. With V trimmed by 5 bases and J by 2 bases, 8 bases remained unmatched. CDR1 and CDR2 from the germline V gene are MNHEY and SMNVEV (reference sequence). CDR3 DNA: TGTGCCAGCAGTATCCTAGCGGGATGGGACACAGATACGCAGTATTTT. Translated, it gives CASSILAGWDTDTQYF.

The chain is built from TRBV7-9 and TRBJ2-1; D gene uncertain. Germline lookup yields CDR1 SEHNR and CDR2 FQNEAQ (reference sequence). V was clipped by 7 bases and J by 0 bases, with 16 bases between them. The CDR3 has 16 residues. The CDR3 DNA sequence: TGTGCCAGCATACTAAACGGCCCTAGCTCCTACAATGAGCAGTTCTTC. Its protein product is CASILNGPSSYNEQFF.

This chain joins TRBV5-6 and TRBJ2-7, with 9 bases identical to TRBD1. With 5 bases clipped from V and 4 bases from J, the junction kept 10 bases outside the gene matches. CDR3 size: 15 residues. Looked up from germline, CDR1 is SGHDT and CDR2 is YYEEEE. The CDR3 region has the DNA TGTGCCAGCAGGTCCGACAGGGGGTCTCCGTACGAGCAGTACTTC. Protein: CASRSDRGSPYEQYF.

This clone has only one observation. The chain has TRBV10-2 and TRBJ2-3, with 7 bases matching TRBD2. V was clipped by 8 bases and J by 2 bases; unmatched bases: 10. The CDR3 length is 15 residues. The germline V gene has CDR1 WSHSY and CDR2 SAAADI. In nucleotides, the CDR3 is TGCGCCAGCGTCCGGGTGGGAGGGGCCACAGATACGCAGTATTTT. The encoded protein is CASVRVGGATDTQYF.

CDR3 in DNA: TGCGCCAGCAGCCCGGAAGGGCCCGCCACTAGCACAGATACGCAGTATTTT. Translation gives CASSPEGPATSTDTQYF. V and J are TRBV5-1 and TRBJ2-3; D not resolved. Germline loops: CDR1 SGHRS, CDR2 YFSETQ. V lost 4 bases to trimming and J lost 0 bases, with 18 bases between them. CDR3 length equals 17 residues.

The chain employs TRBV28 and TRBJ2-1; D ambiguous. The V end was cut by 2 bases, the J end by 5 bases, with 10 bases between. Germline CDR1 is MDHEN and CDR2 is SYDVKM. There are 14 residues in the CDR3. The CDR3: CASSLLRTNNEQFF. For the CDR3, the DNA is TGTGCCAGCAGTTTACTTAGGACGAACAATGAGCAGTTCTTC. The full variable domain, in which reference TRBV28 and TRBJ2-1 provide the parts outside the CDR3, is DVKVTQSSRYLVKRTGEKVFLECVQDMDHENMFWYRQDPGLGLRLIYFSYDVKMKEKGDIPEGYSVSREKKERFSLILESASTNQTSMYLCASSLLRTNNEQFFGPGTRLTVL.

The rearrangement links TRBV2 to TRBJ2-7, with D perhaps TRBD1 or TRBD2 (5 bases each). The ends were cut back, 3 bases at V and 5 bases at J, with 20 bases in the middle. The CDR3 covers 16 residues. CDR1 is SNHLY and CDR2 is FYNNEI in the germline V gene. The CDR3 sequence: CASSEGWGGPFDEQYF. CDR3 nucleotides: TGTGCCAGCAGTGAGGGTTGGGGCGGGCCGTTCGACGAGCAGTACTTC. Complete variable domain (other parts from reference TRBV2 and TRBJ2-7): EPEVTQTPSHQVTQMGQEVILRCVPISNHLYFYWYRQILGQKVEFLVSFYNNEISEKSEIFDDQFSVERPDGSNFTLKIRSTKLEDSAMYFCASSEGWGGPFDEQYFGPGTRLTVT.

This sequence joins TRBV13 and TRBJ2-7, with D tentatively TRBD1 (6 bases). CDR3 length: 14 amino acids. Germline loops: CDR1 PRHDT, CDR2 FYEKMQ (reference sequence). Trimming left V 3 bases short and J 4 bases short, with 13 bases between. The CDR3 sequence: CASSLDRNLYEQYF. The CDR3 nucleotides are TGTGCCAGCAGCTTGGACAGAAATTTGTACGAGCAGTACTTC.

In this sample, this clone turned up once. The V and J genes are TRBV27 and TRBJ2-4, with TRBD2 matching over 10 bases. CDR3 length: 17 amino acids. Germline V gives CDR1 MNHEY, CDR2 SMNVEV (reference sequence). V shed 3 bases and J 9 bases; nucleotides not matched to a gene: 14. CDR3 nucleotide sequence: TGTGCCAGCAGTTTTTCCGGACTAGCGGAGACCGGGGGCATTCAGTACTTC. Translated: CASSFSGLAETGGIQYF.

This clone is a singleton in its sample. The rearrangement links TRBV11-2 to TRBJ2-1, with D perhaps being TRBD1 or TRBD2 (5 bases each). Trimming took 4 bases from V and 7 from J, leaving 17 bases between them. Germline CDR1 reads SGHAT; CDR2 reads FQNNGV. The CDR3 has 15 amino acids. Here the CDR3 reads CASSYRGDPRNEQFF. The CDR3, as DNA: TGTGCCAGCAGCTACCGAGGGGACCCGAGGAATGAGCAGTTCTTC.

The chain employs TRBV27 and TRBJ2-4; D is uncertain. Germline lookup yields CDR1 MNHEY and CDR2 SMNVEV (reference sequence). The length of the CDR3 is 16 residues. Trimming cost V 5 bases and J 1 base, with 15 bases left between them. The CDR3 DNA is TGTGCCAGCAGTCCGTCGGTCCCGGCGGCCAAAAACATTCAGTACTTC. Translation: CASSPSVPAAKNIQYF.

The genes are TRBV15 and TRBJ1-5; D uncertain. The V end was cut by 5 bases, the J end by 9 bases, with 17 bases between. The CDR3 totals 14 residues. Germline CDR1 reads LNHNV; CDR2 reads YYDKDF (reference sequence). The CDR3 sequence: CATSGTDGERPQHF. The CDR3, as DNA: TGTGCCACCAGCGGCACCGACGGGGAGCGGCCCCAGCATTTT.